This T cell receptor beta chain was captured by sequencing in a study of OX40 agonist ivuxolimab in advanced cancers. The data were produced by immunoSEQ multiplex PCR, yet TCRdb's version contains in-frame clones alone and is incomplete. Seen here are 8,000 to 10,000 clones, about nine tenths observed once, and the top ten hold 11%. V trimming: 4 bases; J trimming: 2 bases; junction bases outside the gene matches: 2. The CDR3 has 15 residues. Germline loops: CDR1 LGHNA, CDR2 YNFKEQ. Source: CD4+ or CD8+ T cells sorted from blood, taken in a trial of the OX40 agonist ivuxolimab. This TCR was recovered from an adult with an advanced solid tumor such as melanoma, head and neck, liver or kidney cancer. The chain employs TRBV4-2 and TRBJ2-5; 12 positions agree with TRBD2. The CDR3 nucleotides are TGTGCCAGCAGCCGACTAGCGGGGGAGCAAGAGACCCAGTACTTC. Encoded protein: CASSRLAGEQETQYF.